This paragraph covers one TCR beta chain sequence. Germline CDR1 and CDR2: SGHTA and FQGNSA. This CDR3 comprises 10 residues. V lost 8 bases to trimming and J lost 5 bases, with 6 bases between them. This sample is drawn from a study of blood T cell repertoires in COVID-19. Overall study: The study drew acute and convalescent COVID-19 samples from the United States, Italy and Spain.

Sequenced by immunoSEQ multiplex PCR; TCRdb stores in-frame clones only, minus some. The profile shows hundreds of thousands of clones, about 88% of them singletons. The clonotype was recovered from an older woman with acute or convalescent COVID-19. Sequenced sample: peripheral blood. V gene TRBV7-2 combines with J gene TRBJ2-5; D not certain. CDR3 DNA: TGTGCCAGCTCGGGTGAGACCCAGTACTTC. This sequence encodes CASSGETQYF. The variable domain in full, with the rest retrieved from reference TRBV7-2 and TRBJ2-5, is GAGVSQSPSNKVTEKGKDVELRCDPISGHTALYWYRQSLGQGLEFLIYFQGNSAPDKSGLPSDRFSAERTGGSVSTLTIQRTQQEDSAVYLCASSGETQYFGPGTRLLVL.